The 23 T cell receptor beta chains given below trace back to one sample, sequenced in a study of T cells in Graves' hyperthyroidism and ophthalmopathy. Regions amplified from RNA transcripts were the TCR beta CDR3 regions. The HTBI set primed first-round TCR CDR3 RT-PCR. TCRdb reprocessed the multiplex PCR reads via MiXCR and lists one record per CDR3 protein. The table lists around 760,000 distinct CDR3 sequences, roughly a third of them singletons. Sample: blood. The receptors originated from a woman in her forties with Graves' hyperthyroidism.

This rearrangement joins TRBV5-1 to TRBJ1-1; D remains ambiguous. The germline CDR1 and CDR2 sequences are SGHRS and YFSETQ. Trimming left V 0 bases short and J 0 bases short, with 9 bases between. This CDR3 is built from 15 residues. The CDR3: CASSLVMGMNTEAFF. In nucleotides, the CDR3 is TGCGCCAGCAGCTTGGTTATGGGGATGAACACTGAAGCTTTCTTT.

This clonotype was detected only a few times. The J gene is TRBJ2-7, the V gene TRBV6-1; D perhaps matches TRBD1 (5 bases). Germline-derived CDR1 and CDR2 are MNHNS and SASEGT. The CDR3 spans 13 residues. Trimming cost V 7 bases and J 3 bases, with 13 bases left between them. The CDR3 is CASKPGYVYEQYF. The CDR3 DNA is TGTGCCAGCAAGCCAGGGTACGTCTACGAGCAGTACTTC.

The table lists this clonotype with a few counts. The chain links TRBV20-1 to TRBJ1-2; TRBD1 is a possible D gene (6 bases). CDR1 and CDR2 from the germline V gene are DFQATT and SNEGSKA (reference sequence). V gave up 6 bases and J gave up 2 bases, with 13 bases separating them. The CDR3 contains 13 residues. CDR3 bases: TGCAGTGCCACGGGACACACAAACTATGGCTACACCTTC. Protein sequence: CSATGHTNYGYTF.

This chain joins TRBV7-9 and TRBJ2-7; no firm D call. This CDR3 comprises 14 residues. The germline gives CDR1 SEHNR, CDR2 FQNEAQ (reference sequence). The ends were cut back, 5 bases at V and 7 bases at J, with 18 bases in the middle. DNA of the CDR3: TGTGCCAGCAGCGGCCGGGCCTCGCCCCATGAGCAGTACTTC. Protein product: CASSGRASPHEQYF.

The sample holds a few counts of this clonotype. The CDR3 DNA reads as TGTGCCAGCAGTTCCCGTCAGCCCCAGCATTTT. As protein: CASSSRQPQHF. The rearrangement links TRBV28 to TRBJ1-5; D is ambiguous. The V and J ends lost 4 bases and 6 bases respectively, with 4 bases between them. This CDR3 has 11 residues. Germline CDR1 is MDHEN and CDR2 is SYDVKM.

This rearrangement joins TRBV2 to TRBJ1-2; tentatively, D is TRBD1 (6 bases). CDR3 length: 15 amino acids. Germline CDR1 and CDR2: SNHLY and FYNNEI. Between the trimmed V and J ends, which lost 2 bases and 4 bases, there was a span of 14 bases. The CDR3: CASSERGAAGYGYTF. The CDR3 DNA reads as TGTGCCAGCAGTGAACGGGGGGCTGCTGGCTATGGCTACACCTTC.

This clonotype was observed at least ten times. The V and J genes are TRBV29-1 and TRBJ1-2, with D possibly matching TRBD1 (6 bases). The CDR3 spans 19 residues. Trimming cost V 0 bases and J 1 base, with 24 bases left between them. The V gene's germline CDR1 is SQVTM and CDR2 ANQGSEA. The CDR3 DNA follows: TGCAGCGTTGAAGATCAGACAACCTACTGGACAGCCATTAACTATGGCTACACCTTC. Translated, it gives CSVEDQTTYWTAINYGYTF.

V and J are TRBV19 and TRBJ2-7; no reliable D call. Near its end, the DNA agrees better with TRBJ2-1, so the J call may be wrong. There are 14 residues in the CDR3. Germline V gives CDR1 LNHDA, CDR2 SQIVND (reference sequence). CDR3 loop: CASSIASPAAEQFF. CDR3 nucleotide sequence: TGTGCCAGTAGTATAGCCAGCCCGGCAGCTGAGCAGTTCTTC.

This clonotype turned up a few times. Possible read error: a much larger clone is one base away. The chain recombines TRBV10-3 with TRBJ2-7, with TRBD2 identical over 8 bases. The CDR3 totals 15 residues. The germline V gene has CDR1 ENHRY and CDR2 SYGVKD. The CDR3: CAINRSGSGSCEQYF. CDR3 bases: TGTGCCATCAACAGGAGCGGGAGTGGGTCCTGCGAGCAGTACTTC.

Comment on this clonotype: A much more abundant neighbour one base away suggests this may be a read error. The CDR3, as DNA: TGCAGTGCTAGAAGACCCCAAGGGGGTCAGCCCCAGCATTTT. It codes for CSARRPQGGQPQHF. V usage is TRBV20-1 and J usage is TRBJ1-5; tentative D call: TRBD1 (6 bases). The V gene's germline CDR1 is DFQATT and CDR2 SNEGSKA (reference sequence). V was cut by 2 bases and J by 6 bases, with 14 bases left in between. The CDR3 totals 14 residues.

V gene TRBV29-1 combines with J gene TRBJ2-7; D perhaps matches TRBD2 (5 bases). The CDR3 consists of 14 residues. V shed 0 bases and J shed 5 bases, with 14 bases lying between them. CDR1 is SQVTM and CDR2 is ANQGSEA in the germline V gene. The CDR3 DNA reads as TGCAGCGTTGAAGAGGGTCCGGGGAAGGACGAGCAGTACTTC. Its translation is CSVEEGPGKDEQYF.

As concerns this clonotype: A clone one base away is much larger, so this may be a read error. V is TRBV12-3 or TRBV12-4 and J is TRBJ1-5; D might be TRBD1 (5 bases). This CDR3 is 15 amino acids long. CDR3 sequence (DNA): TGTGCCAGCAGCCTGGGGCTCTGGGGCAATCAGCCCCGGCATTTT. It is translated as CASSLGLWGNQPRHF.

This clonotype was seen ten or more times. The chain employs TRBV19 and TRBJ2-7, with no clear D. V shed 1 base and J shed 0 bases, with 7 bases lying between them. The CDR3 extends over 14 amino acids. Per the germline V gene, CDR1 is LNHDA and CDR2 is SQIVND (reference sequence). CDR3 region: CASSIAHSSYEQYF. The CDR3 nucleotides are TGTGCCAGTAGTATAGCCCACAGCTCCTACGAGCAGTACTTC.

The rearrangement links TRBV12-3 or TRBV12-4 to TRBJ1-4; D gene uncertain. This CDR3 has 14 amino acids. V was trimmed by 3 bases and J by 5 bases, leaving 10 bases between them. CDR3 nucleotides: TGTGCCAGCAGTTTGTCAGTTTACAATGAAAAACTGTTTTTT. Translating it yields CASSLSVYNEKLFF.

The CDR3 protein is CSASTSGGPNEKLFF. CDR3 coding DNA: TGCAGTGCTAGTACCAGTGGGGGGCCTAATGAAAAACTGTTTTTT. The chain carries TRBV20-1 and TRBJ1-4, with D perhaps matching TRBD1 (6 bases). The CDR3 is 15 residues long. Germline V lookup: CDR1 DFQATT, CDR2 SNEGSKA (reference sequence). V was trimmed by 3 bases and J by 3 bases, leaving 14 bases between them.

The chain combines TRBV10-3 with TRBJ2-2; TRBD1 aligns across 7 bases. The CDR3 is 16 residues long. Trimming took 11 bases from V and 0 from J; bases not matched to a gene: 12. The germline gives CDR1 ENHRY, CDR2 SYGVKD. In DNA form, the CDR3 reads TGTGCCTGGACCCCGACCGGGACAGCGAACACCGGGGAGCTGTTTTTT. Translated: CAWTPTGTANTGELFF.

This clonotype was detected only a few times. V gene TRBV11-2 combines with J gene TRBJ2-2, with 8 bases matching TRBD2. CDR1 SGHAT and CDR2 FQNNGV come from the germline V gene. The CDR3 consists of 16 residues. The V segment lost 0 bases and the J segment 3 bases; nucleotides outside the gene matches: 3. CDR3 DNA: TGTGCCAGCAGCTTAGACCTAGCGGGCTACACCGGGGAGCTGTTTTTT. Protein product: CASSLDLAGYTGELFF.

There are many counts of this clonotype. The chain is built from TRBV20-1 and TRBJ2-5, with D uncertain. Looked up from germline, CDR1 is DFQATT and CDR2 is SNEGSKA (reference sequence). The CDR3 extends over 12 amino acids. V lost 6 bases and J 1 base, leaving 9 bases between the germline ends. The CDR3: CSARTFQETQYF. As DNA, the CDR3 is TGCAGTGCCAGAACGTTCCAAGAGACCCAGTACTTC.

For this clonotype: A much larger clone differs by one base, so this may be a read error. The V call is TRBV7-3, the J call TRBJ2-5; D possibly corresponds to TRBD2 (5 bases). Germline V lookup: CDR1 SGHTA, CDR2 FQGTGA. V was shortened by 5 bases and J by 9 bases, with 13 bases between the two germline ends. This CDR3 region has 12 residues. CDR3 DNA: TGTGCCAGCAGCGTAATCCCGGAGGCCCAGTACTTC. Its protein is CASSVIPEAQYF.

At least ten counts were recorded for this clonotype. The V gene is TRBV15, the J gene TRBJ2-7; D gene unclear. V lost 1 base and J lost 4, with 20 bases in between. This CDR3 region has 17 residues. The germline V gene has CDR1 LNHNV and CDR2 YYDKDF (reference sequence). The CDR3 region has the DNA TGTGCCACCAGCAGAGGGATCGGCTCTGGCGGACGGTACGAGCAGTACTTC. Encoded protein: CATSRGIGSGGRYEQYF. The variable domain in full, completed from reference TRBV15 and TRBJ2-7, reads DAMVIQNPRYQVTQFGKPVTLSCSQTLNHNVMYWYQQKSSQAPKLLFHYYDKDFNNEADTPDNFQSRRPNTSFCFLDIRSPGLGDTAMYLCATSRGIGSGGRYEQYFGPGTRLTVT.

The rearrangement joins TRBV5-1 to TRBJ1-1; no clear D. Deletions cut 6 bases from V and 3 bases from J, with 18 bases between. From germline, CDR1 is SGHRS and CDR2 YFSETQ. The CDR3 totals 15 residues. The CDR3 nucleotides read TGCGCCAGCACCTCCACCGCCGGTGGATACACTGAAGCTTTCTTT. It codes for CASTSTAGGYTEAFF.

This clonotype was seen many times. CDR3 sequence reads: CATSDLARPAGEQYF. Here the CDR3 DNA reads TGTGCCACCAGTGATTTGGCCCGTCCGGCGGGGGAGCAGTACTTC. The rearrangement uses TRBV24-1 and TRBJ2-7, with D tentatively TRBD2 (6 bases). The CDR3 spans 15 residues. V gave up 0 bases and J gave up 7 bases, with 15 bases separating them. The V gene's germline CDR1 is KGHDR and CDR2 SFDVKD.

This clonotype was recorded many times. This sequence joins TRBV6-4 and TRBJ1-2; 7 nucleotides match TRBD1. This CDR3 is 13 amino acids long. Germline loops: CDR1 MRHNA, CDR2 SNTAGT. V gave up 3 bases and J gave up 4 bases; unmatched junction bases: 2. CDR3 nucleotides: TGTGCCAGCAGTGAGCAGGGGGGCTATGGCTACACCTTC. Its translation: CASSEQGGYGYTF.